The 2 T cell receptor beta chains below were found in one sample sequenced in a study of graft-versus-host responses after intestinal transplantation. Libraries were prepared by immunoSEQ multiplex PCR; TCRdb keeps only in-frame clonotypes and omits some of them. The sample contains about 50,000 clones, about four fifths of which appear only once. No cognate antigen is known for these TCRs. This specimen consisted of unstimulated CD4+ T cells sorted from spleen or lymph node cells, obtained before transplant. The source is a human donor who was the organ donor for an intestinal transplant.

The chain uses TRBV30 and TRBJ2-7; 10 bases align to TRBD2. The CDR3 runs 12 residues. CDR1 is GTSNPN and CDR2 is SVGIG in the germline V gene (reference sequence). V lost 4 bases, J lost 3 bases, and 0 bases stayed unmatched. The CDR3 DNA sequence: TGTGCCTGGACTAGCGGGGGCTACGAGCAGTACTTC. Its protein is CAWTSGGYEQYF.

The J gene is TRBJ1-1, the V gene TRBV1. TRBV1 is designated a pseudogene. The CDR3 loop spans 16 amino acids. As DNA, the CDR3 is TGCACCAGCAGCCAAGATAAGGAGGGACCAAACACTGAAGCTTTCTTT. Its protein is CTSSQDKEGPNTEAFF.